The rows below give T cell receptor beta chains drawn from one sample of a study of blood T cells in healthy people across ages. MiXCR, applied by TCRdb to the 5' RACE reads, yields one record per CDR3 protein. The sample holds about 1.6 million distinct CDR3 sequences, about 31% seen once. Source material: blood. The origin of the receptors is a woman aged 25 to 39 in good health. Both conserved end residues are part of each CDR3. Fields, in order: CDR3 length, clone size, J gene, D gene, V gene, CDR3 protein, CDR3 DNA. D genes are given only for firm matches. The size field is filled for only some rows; it gives once, few, many or a size class.

len: 15
abundance: many
j_gene: TRBJ2-7
d_gene: TRBD1
v_gene: TRBV6-1
CDR3aa: CASSDWGQGGSEQYF
CDR3nt: TGTGCCAGCAGTGACTGGGGACAGGGGGGCAGCGAGCAGTACTTC

len: 13
abundance: .
j_gene: TRBJ2-7
d_gene: .
v_gene: TRBV14
CDR3aa: CASSQVRGTEQYF
CDR3nt: TGTGCCAGCAGCCAAGTAAGAGGGACCGAGCAGTACTTC

len: 13
abundance: .
j_gene: TRBJ2-5
d_gene: .
v_gene: TRBV5-1
CDR3aa: CASRAGPQETQYF
CDR3nt: TGCGCCAGCAGGGCGGGACCTCAAGAGACCCAGTACTTC

len: 14
abundance: .
j_gene: TRBJ2-3
d_gene: .
v_gene: TRBV15
CDR3aa: CATGRDERTDTQYF
CDR3nt: TGTGCCACCGGCAGAGATGAGCGGACAGATACGCAGTATTTT

len: 14
abundance: few
j_gene: TRBJ2-1
d_gene: TRBD1
v_gene: TRBV7-2
CDR3aa: CASGGQVADDEQFF
CDR3nt: TGTGCCAGCGGCGGACAGGTCGCGGACGATGAGCAGTTCTTC

len: 16
abundance: many
j_gene: TRBJ2-1
d_gene: TRBD1
v_gene: TRBV7-9
CDR3aa: CASSLEMTGRYNEQFF
CDR3nt: TGTGCCAGCAGCTTAGAAATGACAGGGCGTTACAATGAGCAGTTCTTC

len: 14
abundance: .
j_gene: TRBJ2-1
d_gene: .
v_gene: TRBV6-1
CDR3aa: CASSEPGFNNEQFF
CDR3nt: TGTGCCAGCAGTGAACCAGGGTTTAACAATGAGCAGTTCTTC

len: 14
abundance: .
j_gene: TRBJ2-7
d_gene: .
v_gene: TRBV7-6
CDR3aa: CASSLTSPCDEQYF
CDR3nt: TGTGCCAGCAGCTTAACTAGTCCGTGCGACGAGCAGTACTTC

len: 13
abundance: .
j_gene: TRBJ2-1
d_gene: .
v_gene: TRBV6-1
CDR3aa: CASSEVLRGEQFF
CDR3nt: TGTGCCAGCAGTGAAGTATTGCGGGGTGAGCAGTTCTTC

len: 15
abundance: few
j_gene: TRBJ2-1
d_gene: TRBD1
v_gene: TRBV3-1
CDR3aa: CASSQERQGGHEQFF
CDR3nt: TGTGCCAGCAGCCAAGAAAGGCAAGGGGGCCATGAGCAGTTCTTC

len: 16
abundance: few
j_gene: TRBJ2-7
d_gene: .
v_gene: TRBV7-9
CDR3aa: CASSLAGGSLSYEQYF
CDR3nt: TGTGCCAGCAGCTTAGCAGGGGGTTCCCTCTCCTACGAGCAGTACTTC

len: 16
abundance: .
j_gene: TRBJ2-7
d_gene: TRBD2
v_gene: TRBV2
CDR3aa: CASSDALAGNQYEQYF
CDR3nt: TGTGCCAGCAGTGACGCGCTAGCGGGGAACCAGTACGAGCAGTACTTC

len: 13
abundance: few
j_gene: TRBJ1-1
d_gene: .
v_gene: TRBV5-1
CDR3aa: CASSPFSATEAFF
CDR3nt: TGCGCCAGCAGCCCTTTTTCGGCTACTGAAGCTTTCTTT

len: 16
abundance: .
j_gene: TRBJ2-7
d_gene: TRBD2
v_gene: TRBV7-4
CDR3aa: CASSQGRAGAPYKQYF
CDR3nt: TGTGCCAGCAGCCAGGGACGAGCGGGAGCCCCCTACAAGCAGTACTTC

len: 15
abundance: .
j_gene: TRBJ2-7
d_gene: .
v_gene: TRBV5-1
CDR3aa: CAGSLTGTSFYEQYF
CDR3nt: TGCGCCGGCAGCTTGACCGGGACAAGCTTCTACGAGCAGTACTTC

len: 14
abundance: .
j_gene: TRBJ2-7
d_gene: TRBD2
v_gene: TRBV10-1
CDR3aa: CASSDRRGNNEQYF
CDR3nt: TGCGCCAGCAGTGATCGGCGGGGGAACAATGAGCAGTACTTC

len: 16
abundance: .
j_gene: TRBJ1-2
d_gene: TRBD1
v_gene: TRBV15
CDR3aa: CATSRDMGTGVDGYTF
CDR3nt: TGTGCCACCAGCAGAGATATGGGGACAGGGGTGGATGGCTACACCTTC

len: 15
abundance: .
j_gene: TRBJ2-5
d_gene: TRBD2
v_gene: TRBV6-5
CDR3aa: CASSQGRGVQETQYF
CDR3nt: TGTGCCAGCAGCCAGGGGCGGGGGGTCCAAGAGACCCAGTACTTC

len: 19
abundance: .
j_gene: TRBJ2-7
d_gene: TRBD2
v_gene: TRBV29-1
CDR3aa: CSAEGTAGVPLEYLYEQYF
CDR3nt: TGCAGCGCTGAGGGAACTGCGGGAGTCCCTTTAGAGTACCTCTACGAGCAGTACTTC

len: 14
abundance: .
j_gene: TRBJ2-7
d_gene: .
v_gene: TRBV9
CDR3aa: CASSVRWGSYEQYF
CDR3nt: TGTGCCAGCAGCGTACGATGGGGGTCCTACGAGCAGTACTTC

len: 18
abundance: .
j_gene: TRBJ2-4
d_gene: TRBD2
v_gene: TRBV28
CDR3aa: CASTPGLAGGPAKNIQYF
CDR3nt: TGTGCCAGCACCCCGGGGCTAGCGGGAGGGCCGGCCAAAAACATTCAGTACTTC

len: 13
abundance: .
j_gene: TRBJ2-3
d_gene: .
v_gene: TRBV12-3/TRBV12-4
CDR3aa: CASSPDWGDTQYF
CDR3nt: TGTGCCAGCAGTCCAGATTGGGGGGATACGCAGTATTTT

len: 16
abundance: few
j_gene: TRBJ2-3
d_gene: .
v_gene: TRBV7-8
CDR3aa: CASSFLLAQSTDTQYF
CDR3nt: TGTGCCAGCAGCTTCTTACTAGCCCAAAGCACAGATACGCAGTATTTT

len: 12
abundance: few
j_gene: TRBJ1-2
d_gene: .
v_gene: TRBV27
CDR3aa: CTTTGQGSGYTF
CDR3nt: TGTACCACCACGGGGCAGGGTTCTGGCTACACCTTC

len: 14
abundance: .
j_gene: TRBJ1-5
d_gene: .
v_gene: TRBV10-2
CDR3aa: CASSVGHTNQPQHF
CDR3nt: TGCGCCAGCAGTGTAGGACACACCAATCAGCCCCAGCATTTT